This entry lists 13 T cell receptor beta chains sequenced from one sample in a study of beta chain features in type 1 diabetes. Of the isolated RNA, all was reverse transcribed, and so the sequenced material was expressed TCRB transcripts. This table comes from immunoSEQ multiplex PCR, and its TCRdb copy is limited to in-frame clones, with some not included. Of roughly 150,000 clones listed, roughly 11% are singletons. The sequenced sample consisted of central memory CD4+ T cells from blood. These receptors all come from a man aged 18 to 29 in good health.

There are a few counts of this clone. The rearrangement joins TRBV7-3 to TRBJ2-7, with D possibly being TRBD2 (5 bases). The CDR3 runs to 14 residues. V was clipped by 0 bases and J by 3 bases, with 9 bases between them. The germline gives CDR1 SGHTA, CDR2 FQGTGA. The CDR3 bases are TGTGCCAGCAGCTTAACAGGGAGCGGCTACGAGCAGTACTTC. Translated: CASSLTGSGYEQYF.

V gene TRBV15 combines with J gene TRBJ2-7, with D uncertain. The length of the CDR3 is 13 residues. Per germline, CDR1 LNHNV and CDR2 YYDKDF (reference sequence). Trimming stripped 0 bases from V and 4 bases from J, with 7 bases between. CDR3 DNA sequence: TGTGCCACCAGCAGAGAAGGGTTTTACGAGCAGTACTTC. This translates into CATSREGFYEQYF. Filled out from reference TRBV15 and TRBJ2-7, the complete variable domain reads DAMVIQNPRYQVTQFGKPVTLSCSQTLNHNVMYWYQQKSSQAPKLLFHYYDKDFNNEADTPDNFQSRRPNTSFCFLDIRSPGLGDTAMYLCATSREGFYEQYFGPGTRLTVT.

This clone came up a few times. CDR3 loop: CASSGTRGNTEAFF. In DNA form, the CDR3 reads TGTGCCAGTTCCGGGACCCGGGGGAACACTGAAGCTTTCTTT. The chain couples TRBV9 to TRBJ1-1, with a weak D call TRBD1 (5 bases). Germline CDR1 and CDR2: SGDLS and YYNGEE. This CDR3 has 14 amino acids. Trimming took 8 bases from V and 1 from J, leaving 15 bases between them. The complete variable domain, with remaining parts taken from reference TRBV9 and TRBJ1-1, reads DSGVTQTPKHLITATGQRVTLRCSPRSGDLSVYWYQQSLDQGLQFLIQYYNGEERAKGNILERFSAQQFPDLHSELNLSSLELGDSALYFCASSGTRGNTEAFFGQGTRLTVV.

This clone was observed a few times. V usage is TRBV7-3 and J usage is TRBJ1-1; D is unclear. V was clipped by 2 bases and J by 5 bases, with 9 bases between them. Germline values: CDR1 SGHTA, CDR2 FQGTGA. CDR3 size: 13 residues. CDR3 DNA sequence: TGTGCCAGCAGCTTAGACCACACTACTGAAGCTTTCTTT. Amino acid sequence: CASSLDHTTEAFF. Supplemented by reference TRBV7-3 and TRBJ1-1, the full variable domain reads GAGVSQTPSNKVTEKGKYVELRCDPISGHTALYWYRQSLGQGPEFLIYFQGTGAADDSGLPNDRFFAVRPEGSVSTLKIQRTERGDSAVYLCASSLDHTTEAFFGQGTRLTVV.

V and J are TRBV5-1 and TRBJ1-5; weak D call: TRBD1 (5 bases). CDR3 length: 15 residues. From germline, CDR1 is SGHRS and CDR2 YFSETQ. V lost 4 bases to trimming and J lost 2 bases, with 13 bases between them. CDR3 sequence reads: CASSRDAQGNQPQHF. The CDR3 DNA reads as TGCGCCAGCAGCCGGGACGCTCAGGGCAATCAGCCCCAGCATTTT.

This clone was observed a handful of times. The chain couples TRBV29-1 to TRBJ2-3; no firm D call. Germline CDR1 and CDR2: SQVTM and ANQGSEA. The V end lost 3 bases, the J end lost 0 bases, and 16 bases lay between the germline ends. This CDR3 contains 16 residues. CDR3 bases: TGCAGCGTTGACTACCGACTGATTCTAAGCACAGATACGCAGTATTTT. Translated: CSVDYRLILSTDTQYF.

This clone was observed a few times. The chain recombines TRBV29-1 with TRBJ2-7, with D unresolved. The CDR3 runs 13 residues. Germline lookup yields CDR1 SQVTM and CDR2 ANQGSEA. V was trimmed by 5 bases and J by 0 bases, leaving 11 bases between them. CDR3 sequence: CSVLATSSYEQYF. As DNA, the CDR3 is TGCAGCGTTTTGGCCACCAGCTCCTACGAGCAGTACTTC.

Only a few counts were recorded for this clone. The chain has TRBV2 and TRBJ2-1; D gene uncertain. The V gene lost 6 bases and the J gene lost 8 bases, with 8 bases spanning the gap. CDR1 and CDR2 (germline): SNHLY, FYNNEI. This CDR3 is 11 amino acids long. CDR3: CASSLLDEQFF. CDR3 DNA: TGTGCCAGCAGCCTTCTCGATGAGCAGTTCTTC.

The J gene is TRBJ2-3, the V gene TRBV27; D remains ambiguous. The CDR3 loop spans 13 amino acids. Trimming took off 6 bases at V and 2 bases at J, with 9 bases between the two ends. Per germline, CDR1 MNHEY and CDR2 SMNVEV (reference sequence). The DNA for the CDR3 is TGTGCCAGCAGCCCGGCGAACACAGATACGCAGTATTTT. Translated: CASSPANTDTQYF.

The chain joins TRBV18 to TRBJ1-3, with D uncertain. Trimming cost V 2 bases and J 0 bases, with 5 bases left between them. The CDR3 runs 14 residues. Germline values: CDR1 KGHSH, CDR2 LQKENI. The CDR3 here is CASSPNGSGNTIYF. The DNA of the CDR3 is TGTGCCAGCTCACCAAACGGCTCTGGAAACACCATATATTTT.

The chain recombines TRBV28 with TRBJ2-1; D tentatively fits TRBD1 or TRBD2 (6 bases each). The CDR3 covers 15 residues. Germline values: CDR1 MDHEN, CDR2 SYDVKM. The V end lost 4 bases, the J end lost 9 bases, and 19 bases lay between the germline ends. The DNA of the CDR3 is TGTGCCAGCAGTTCCCCCCGGGGGCCCCTTAGTGAGCAGTTCTTC. Translated, it gives CASSSPRGPLSEQFF.

This clone was recorded a few times. The rearrangement links TRBV5-4 to TRBJ2-1; 7 nucleotides match TRBD1. The germline V gene encodes CDR1 SGHNT and CDR2 YYREEE (reference sequence). V shed 0 bases, J shed 9 bases, and the junction held 6 bases outside the gene matches. This CDR3 region has 14 residues. The DNA for the CDR3 is TGTGCCAGCAGCTTGGCCCAGGGGGAAGTTGAGCAGTTCTTC. It specifies CASSLAQGEVEQFF.

The chain joins TRBV2 to TRBJ2-2; D gene uncertain. V dropped 8 bases and J dropped 7 bases, with 8 bases sitting between them. This CDR3 contains 11 residues. CDR1 SNHLY and CDR2 FYNNEI come from the germline V gene. In nucleotides, the CDR3 is TGTGCCAGCTTGGGCGGCGGGGAGCTGTTTTTT. Protein product: CASLGGGELFF.